This record covers a single T cell receptor beta chain. Its antigen is currently unknown. The study enrolled patients aged 18 to 65 with newly diagnosed hyperthyroidism of under 2 months' duration. Not enrolled were patients with uncontrolled infection, other autoimmune disease, pregnancy or lactation. This entry belongs to a study of T cells in Graves' hyperthyroidism and ophthalmopathy. General study findings and limits: In blood, most of the thyroid clonotypes expanded above 0.001 were also present. A 13 V-J model separated ophthalmopathy from stable hyperthyroidism.

The V gene's germline CDR1 is MGHRA and CDR2 YSYEKL. The CDR3 has 15 residues. The ends lost 2 bases at V and 8 bases at J; junction bases unmatched: 11. Amplified TCR beta CDR3 regions derived from RNA transcripts. HTBI primers were used for first-round RT-PCR of the TCR CDR3. Each CDR3 protein is one row after TCRdb ran MiXCR on the multiplex PCR reads. The table has fewer than 300,000 distinct CDR3 sequences, around 15% seen once. Sequencing used blood. The chain links TRBV4-1 to TRBJ2-7; TRBD1 matches at 8 bases. The TCR comes from a woman in her forties or fifties with Graves' hyperthyroidism that later progressed to Graves' ophthalmopathy. The DNA of the CDR3 is TGCGCCAGCAGCCAATTCGGGCAGGGGGCGATGAAGCAGTACTTC. Protein: CASSQFGQGAMKQYF.